The entry below gives a single T cell receptor beta chain sequence along with its context. Its antigen remains unknown. Using its own MiXCR run on the reads, TCRdb lists one record per CDR3 protein. The data contain approximately 470,000 distinct CDR3 sequences, about two fifths of them seen just once; the ten biggest clones take up roughly two fifths. Germline V gives CDR1 KGHDR, CDR2 SFDVKD. Trimming took off 0 bases at V and 1 base at J, with 24 bases between the two ends. The CDR3 extends over 21 amino acids. This sample is part of a study of T cell repertoires in cytomegalovirus infection. In the study overall: In the study, CMV epitopes included recently identified HLA-C-restricted and well-studied HLA-B-restricted ones. TCR beta signatures that were public indicated CMV infection and matching HLA type. Findings of the study overall: CMV-specific TCR beta clonotypes restricted by HLA-C were the ones dominating the ex vivo response.

This TCR derives from a human donor in good health (CMV status not recorded). Some clones in this sample may be carry-over from other donors' samples. The V gene is TRBV24-1, the J gene TRBJ2-4; D remains ambiguous. The sequenced sample was cultured PBMCs, obtained from culture after CMV antigen stimulation. The CDR3, as DNA: TGTGCCACCAGTGATTTGTATGTCGGCAGTCGTGTCGGTCGGGCCAAAAACATTCAGTACTTC. This sequence encodes CATSDLYVGSRVGRAKNIQYF.